This T cell receptor (beta chain) was recovered during a study of shared clonotypes between healthy human individuals. Libraries were prepared by immunoSEQ multiplex PCR; TCRdb keeps only in-frame clonotypes and omits some of them. The data contain around 2.5 million clones, roughly 93% of them singletons. Healthy and HIV-negative, the adult donors had no recent acute infections or vaccinations. V lost 5 bases to trimming and J lost 7 bases; unmatched junction nucleotides: 7. Germline-derived CDR1 and CDR2 are LNHDA and SQIVND (reference sequence). The CDR3 loop spans 14 amino acids. Notes on the study in general: Sharing across a handful of donors was seen in around 5% of naive CD4 clonotypes. Some clonotypes were shared by all four sorted-subset donors, while others were not shared. The non-shared ones had lower generation probabilities than the shared ones.

Points on this clone: The antigen is undetermined.

Sequencing was performed on naive CD4+ T cells from PBMCs. Subset of the sample: CD45RA+ positively selected. The rearrangement joins TRBV19 to TRBJ2-1; 8 bases agree with TRBD1. This receptor was identified in a young man in good health. Some clones in this sample may be carry-over from other donors' samples. The CDR3 region is CASSGQGAWNEQFF. The CDR3 nucleotides are TGTGCCAGTAGTGGGCAGGGGGCTTGGAATGAGCAGTTCTTC.